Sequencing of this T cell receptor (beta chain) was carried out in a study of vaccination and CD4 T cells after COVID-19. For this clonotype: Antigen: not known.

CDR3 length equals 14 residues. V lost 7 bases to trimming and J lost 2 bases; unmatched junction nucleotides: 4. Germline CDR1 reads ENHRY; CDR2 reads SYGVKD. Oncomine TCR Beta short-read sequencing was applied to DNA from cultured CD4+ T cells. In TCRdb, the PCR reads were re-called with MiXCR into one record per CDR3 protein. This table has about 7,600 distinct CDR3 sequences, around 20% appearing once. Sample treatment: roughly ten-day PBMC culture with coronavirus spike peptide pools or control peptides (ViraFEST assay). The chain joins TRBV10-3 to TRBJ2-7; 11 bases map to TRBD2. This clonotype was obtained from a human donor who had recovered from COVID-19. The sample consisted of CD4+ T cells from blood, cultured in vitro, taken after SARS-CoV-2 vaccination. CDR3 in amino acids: CAINTSGGPYEQYF. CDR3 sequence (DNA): TGTGCCATCAACACTAGCGGGGGACCCTACGAGCAGTACTTC.